Listed here are 13 T cell receptor beta chains from one sample, sequenced in a study of monozygotic twins with inflammatory bowel disease. Reprocessing the 5' RACE reads, TCRdb reports a single entry for every CDR3 protein and omits DNA. The sample table includes 150,000 to 200,000 distinct CDR3 sequences. The sample taken for sequencing was blood. Source of these receptors: a human donor with ulcerative colitis or Crohn's disease, or a healthy co-twin of an affected twin (not recorded which).

V and J are TRBV7-6 and TRBJ2-3; TCRdb returns TRBD2, unconfirmable since there is no DNA. The CDR3 sequence is 16 residues long. Per the germline V gene, CDR1 is SGHVS and CDR2 is FNYEAQ. CDR3: CASSFWGRTSTDTQYF.

The V call is TRBV12-3 or TRBV12-4, the J call TRBJ1-1. This CDR3 spans 14 amino acids. This CDR3 reads CASSLVNAKFSPFF.

CDR3 loop: CASSTNREPYTF. The chain uses TRBV4-2 and TRBJ1-2; with no DNA, the TCRdb D assignment of TRBD1 cannot be verified. This CDR3 is 12 amino acids long. CDR1 and CDR2 (germline): LGHNA, YNFKEQ.

The chain uses TRBV4-2 and TRBJ2-5; checking the TCRdb D call of TRBD1 is not possible without DNA. The germline gives CDR1 LGHNA, CDR2 YNFKEQ. This CDR3 spans 15 amino acids. CDR3: CASSQTRDPQETQYF.

The chain combines TRBV28 with TRBJ1-1; the TRBD1 assignment by TCRdb is unverifiable without DNA. Germline V CDR1 and CDR2: MDHEN, SYDVKM. This CDR3 contains 15 residues. This chain's CDR3 is CASSPWDRDLLDAFF.

The genes are TRBV12-3 or TRBV12-4 and TRBJ2-1; with no DNA, the TCRdb D assignment of TRBD1 cannot be verified. The CDR3 contains 16 residues. CDR3 protein: CASSITNRQGSHEQFF.

The chain is built from TRBV7-6 and TRBJ2-7; checking the TCRdb D call of TRBD1 is not possible without DNA. CDR1 is SGHVS, CDR2 FNYEAQ, per germline. This CDR3 has 14 residues. The CDR3 sequence: CASSSTPGNYEQYF. Using reference TRBV7-6 and TRBJ2-7 for the parts outside the CDR3, the full variable domain is GAGVSQSPRYKVTKRGQDVALRCDPISGHVSLYWYRQALGQGPEFLTYFNYEAQQDKSGLPNDRFSAERPEGSISTLTIQRTEQRDSAMYRCASSSTPGNYEQYFGPGTRLTVT.

This chain links TRBV7-9 with TRBJ2-1. This CDR3 is built from 13 residues. Germline CDR1 reads SEHNR; CDR2 reads FQNEAQ (reference sequence). CDR3: CASSFGETNEQFF.

V is TRBV12-3 or TRBV12-4 and J is TRBJ1-1. The CDR3 loop spans 12 amino acids. The CDR3 loop is CASSLEGMGAFF.

V usage is TRBV20-1 and J usage is TRBJ1-4. The CDR3 has 13 amino acids. Germline V gene lookup returns CDR1 DFQATT and CDR2 SNEGSKA (reference sequence). The chain's CDR3 is CSAHTRSNEKLFF.

The rearrangement joins TRBV27 to TRBJ2-7. CDR3 length: 14 residues. Germline V CDR1 and CDR2: MNHEY, SMNVEV (reference sequence). This chain's CDR3 is CASSLAATSYEQYF.

The chain employs TRBV5-1 and TRBJ2-2. Germline V CDR1 and CDR2: SGHRS, YFSETQ. The CDR3 has 15 residues. CDR3 sequence reads: CASSLGGGYTGELFF. Full variable domain (missing parts from reference TRBV5-1 and TRBJ2-2): KAGVTQTPRYLIKTRGQQVTLSCSPISGHRSVSWYQQTPGQGLQFLFEYFSETQRNKGNFPGRFSGRQFSNSRSEMNVSTLELGDSALYLCASSLGGGYTGELFFGEGSRLTVL.

The chain uses TRBV7-3 and TRBJ2-7; TCRdb indicates TRBD2, and absent DNA this call remains unverified. The length of the CDR3 is 14 residues. Germline CDR1 SGHTA, CDR2 FQGTGA. CDR3 loop: CASSPGGANYEQYF.